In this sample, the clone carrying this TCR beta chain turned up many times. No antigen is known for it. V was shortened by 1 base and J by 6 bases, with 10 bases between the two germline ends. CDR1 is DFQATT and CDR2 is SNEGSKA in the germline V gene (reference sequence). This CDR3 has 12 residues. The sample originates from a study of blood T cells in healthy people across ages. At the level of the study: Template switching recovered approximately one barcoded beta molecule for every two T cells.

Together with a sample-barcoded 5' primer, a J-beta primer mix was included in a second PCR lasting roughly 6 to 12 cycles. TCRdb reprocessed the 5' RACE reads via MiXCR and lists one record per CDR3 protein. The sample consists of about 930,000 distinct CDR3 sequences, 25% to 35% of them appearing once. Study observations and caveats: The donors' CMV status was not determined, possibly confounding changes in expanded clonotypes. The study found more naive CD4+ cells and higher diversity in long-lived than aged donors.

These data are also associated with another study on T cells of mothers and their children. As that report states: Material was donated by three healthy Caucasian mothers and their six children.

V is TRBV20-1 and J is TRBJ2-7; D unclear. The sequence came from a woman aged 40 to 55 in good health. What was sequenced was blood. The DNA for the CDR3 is TGCAGTGCTAGAGCCCGAGTAGGCGAGCAGTACTTC. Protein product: CSARARVGEQYF.